This TCR beta chain is from a study of beta chain features in type 1 diabetes. Overall study findings and caveats: In all four CD4+ subsets, TCRB CDR3 length was significantly, moderately reduced in type 1 diabetes. Individuals with type 1 diabetes displayed fewer insertions and more deletions at VDJ junctions.

The V gene end was trimmed by 5 bases and the J gene end by 6 bases; junction bases not matched to a gene: 10. The CDR3 sequence is 16 residues long. Looked up from germline, CDR1 is SGHRS and CDR2 is YFSETQ. This clone was picked up a small number of times. Antigen: not known. Expressed TCRB transcripts were sequenced because the isolated RNA had all been reverse transcribed beforehand. An average of around 3.9 million reads was obtained for naive, central memory and regulatory T cell samples. Using immunoSEQ multiplex PCR, the repertoire was profiled, and TCRdb retains in-frame clones only, with some absent. The table includes tens of thousands of clones, approximately 47% detected once.

The sample taken for sequencing was central memory CD4+ T cells from blood. The source of this sequence is a man in his thirties or forties with type 1 diabetes. This sequence joins TRBV5-1 and TRBJ2-5; TRBD2 aligns across 13 bases. The CDR3 DNA is TGCGCCAGCAGTCCGTCGGGACTAGCGGGATTGAAGACCCAGTACTTC. This translates into CASSPSGLAGLKTQYF.